This entry lists 24 T cell receptor beta chains sequenced from one sample in a study of identical twins. Each CDR3 protein is one row after TCRdb ran MiXCR on the 5' RACE reads. This table has approximately 500,000 distinct CDR3 sequences, about 24% appearing once. This same sample was also part of a study on T cells expressing NK-cell markers.

Sequenced input: CD4+ T cells sorted from blood. The source of these receptors is a woman between 18 and 29 years old in good health.

The chain combines TRBV7-9 with TRBJ2-7; D may be TRBD1 or TRBD2 (6 bases each). V was clipped by 8 bases and J by 5 bases, with 10 bases between them. CDR3 length equals 11 residues. The germline V gene encodes CDR1 SEHNR and CDR2 FQNEAQ (reference sequence). The CDR3 DNA follows: TGTGCCAGCTCGGAGGGGGACGAGCAGTACTTC. This sequence encodes CASSEGDEQYF.

The chain combines TRBV5-4 with TRBJ2-3; 9 nucleotides agree with TRBD2. The CDR3 spans 15 residues. V shed 0 bases, J shed 5 bases, and the junction held 4 bases outside the gene matches. Germline values: CDR1 SGHNT, CDR2 YYREEE (reference sequence). The CDR3 nucleotides are TGTGCCAGCAGCTTGGTAGCGGGAGAGAAAGATACGCAGTATTTT. As protein: CASSLVAGEKDTQYF.

As DNA, the CDR3 is TGTGCCAGCAGCTTTCGTCCCCCTGCAATCTACGAGCAGTACTTC. Its translation is CASSFRPPAIYEQYF. V and J are TRBV5-7 and TRBJ2-7; D not resolved. TRBV5-7 is annotated as an ORF whose role is uncertain. V dropped 2 bases and J dropped 3 bases, with 15 bases sitting between them. The CDR3 consists of 15 residues.

This clonotype was observed a handful of times. The chain joins TRBV27 to TRBJ1-2; D is unclear. Germline V CDR1 and CDR2: MNHEY, SMNVEV (reference sequence). The CDR3 has 13 amino acids. The V gene lost 3 bases and the J gene lost 0 bases, with 5 bases spanning the gap. In DNA, the CDR3 is TGTGCCAGCAGTTTTGGGGCTAACTATGGCTACACCTTC. As protein: CASSFGANYGYTF.

This rearrangement joins TRBV9 to TRBJ2-2; 7 bases align to TRBD2. Looked up from germline, CDR1 is SGDLS and CDR2 is YYNGEE. With V trimmed by 6 bases and J by 8 bases, 10 bases remained unmatched. This CDR3 comprises 14 residues. CDR3 coding DNA: TGTGCCAGCAACCCAGCGGGGAATCGGGGGGAGCTGTTTTTT. Its translation is CASNPAGNRGELFF. Full variable domain (remainder filled in from reference TRBV9 and TRBJ2-2): DSGVTQTPKHLITATGQRVTLRCSPRSGDLSVYWYQQSLDQGLQFLIQYYNGEERAKGNILERFSAQQFPDLHSELNLSSLELGDSALYFCASNPAGNRGELFFGEGSRLTVL.

This clonotype was seen a few times. V usage is TRBV20-1 and J usage is TRBJ2-2; D is unresolved. V was shortened by 5 bases and J by 3 bases, with 7 bases between the two germline ends. Per germline, CDR1 DFQATT and CDR2 SNEGSKA (reference sequence). The CDR3 extends over 12 amino acids. This chain's CDR3 is CSAPRHTGELFF. In DNA form, the CDR3 reads TGCAGTGCTCCCAGACACACCGGGGAGCTGTTTTTT.

This clonotype was detected only a few times. This chain uses TRBV29-1 with TRBJ1-1, with unresolved D. The germline V and J ends were trimmed by 5 bases and 7 bases, with 11 bases remaining between them. The V gene's germline CDR1 is SQVTM and CDR2 ANQGSEA. The CDR3 extends over 11 amino acids. The DNA of the CDR3 is TGCAGCGTTTTCACGCAGGTTGAAGCTTTCTTT. This translates into CSVFTQVEAFF. The full variable domain, its missing parts supplied by reference TRBV29-1 and TRBJ1-1, is SAVISQKPSRDICQRGTSLTIQCQVDSQVTMMFWYRQQPGQSLTLIATANQGSEATYESGFVIDKFPISRPNLTFSTLTVSNMSPEDSSIYLCSVFTQVEAFFGQGTRLTVV.

There are a few counts of this clonotype. This chain joins TRBV5-1 and TRBJ2-7, with TRBD2 matching 10 bases. The J segment lost 3 bases and the V segment lost 6 bases, leaving 12 bases of the junction unmatched. The length of the CDR3 is 16 residues. Germline CDR1 and CDR2: SGHRS and YFSETQ. Here the CDR3 reads CASTRLAGAGVYEQYF. The DNA for the CDR3 is TGCGCCAGCACCAGGCTAGCGGGAGCTGGGGTCTACGAGCAGTACTTC.

V is TRBV2 and J is TRBJ2-7; 8 bases are shared with TRBD2. From germline, CDR1 is SNHLY and CDR2 FYNNEI. CDR3 length: 16 amino acids. V shed 8 bases and J 6 bases; nucleotides not matched to a gene: 18. CDR3 coding DNA: TGTGCCAGCCAGTCAAATCCCGGGACTAGTTCGTCCGAGCAGTACTTC. It codes for CASQSNPGTSSSEQYF.

This clonotype turned up a few times. This chain joins TRBV20-1 and TRBJ2-3; tentatively, D is TRBD1 or TRBD2 (6 bases each). Trimming left V 0 bases short and J 9 bases short, with 19 bases between. The length of the CDR3 is 15 residues. Germline V lookup: CDR1 DFQATT, CDR2 SNEGSKA (reference sequence). As DNA, the CDR3 is TGCAGTGCTAGAGAACGGCGTGGGGGGCAACCCACGCAGTATTTT. Its protein product is CSARERRGGQPTQYF.

The CDR3 DNA sequence: TGCAGTGCGGGGGACGGAGGCACCGGGGAGCTGTTTTTT. It encodes CSAGDGGTGELFF. V and J are TRBV20-1 and TRBJ2-2, with D possibly being TRBD1 or TRBD2 (5 bases each). The CDR3 covers 13 residues. With 6 bases removed from V and 4 bases from J, the gap between germline ends came to 12 bases. Germline values: CDR1 DFQATT, CDR2 SNEGSKA (reference sequence).

This chain joins TRBV11-2 and TRBJ1-1; D gene unclear. V lost 1 base and J lost 6, with 6 bases in between. This CDR3 contains 12 residues. The germline CDR1 and CDR2 sequences are SGHAT and FQNNGV. CDR3 sequence reads: CASSLGRAEAFF. CDR3 DNA sequence: TGTGCCAGCAGCTTAGGACGGGCTGAAGCTTTCTTT.

The chain links TRBV11-2 to TRBJ1-5, with D unclear. The CDR3 covers 13 residues. Trimming took off 4 bases at V and 4 bases at J, with 8 bases between the two ends. Germline assignment: CDR1 SGHAT and CDR2 FQNNGV. The CDR3 reads CASSSGPNQPQHF. The CDR3 bases are TGTGCCAGCAGCTCCGGGCCGAATCAGCCCCAGCATTTT.

The chain combines TRBV14 with TRBJ2-1; 11 nucleotides align to TRBD2. CDR1 is SGHDN, CDR2 FVKESK, per germline. CDR3 size: 16 residues. V shed 4 bases and J 5 bases; nucleotides not matched to a gene: 7. This CDR3 is CASSRRTSGHHNEQFF. The CDR3 nucleotides are TGTGCCAGCAGCCGTCGGACTAGCGGGCATCACAATGAGCAGTTCTTC.

The V gene is TRBV20-1, the J gene TRBJ1-1; 10 nucleotides line up with TRBD1. CDR3 length: 15 amino acids. Germline V gene data show CDR1 as DFQATT and CDR2 as SNEGSKA (reference sequence). Losses at the gene ends were 0 bases for V and 5 bases for J; bases not matched to a gene: 6. In DNA form, the CDR3 reads TGCAGTGCTAGAGATAGGGACAGGGGACAAACTGAAGCTTTCTTT. Its translation: CSARDRDRGQTEAFF.

This clonotype was seen at least ten times. The gene calls are TRBV12-3 or TRBV12-4 and TRBJ1-2, with unresolved D. The V and J ends lost 1 base and 6 bases respectively, with 12 bases between them. This CDR3 is built from 14 residues. The CDR3, as DNA: TGTGCCAGCAGTTTAGGGCGGCAGGCCCATGGCTACACCTTC. This encodes CASSLGRQAHGYTF.

The chain links TRBV15 to TRBJ1-2; D is possibly TRBD1 (6 bases). Trimming removed 0 bases from V and 4 bases from J, with 12 bases in between. Germline loops: CDR1 LNHNV, CDR2 YYDKDF (reference sequence). CDR3 length: 15 amino acids. CDR3 nucleotide sequence: TGTGCCACCAGCAGAGATCTCACAGGGCTCTATGGCTACACCTTC. Its protein is CATSRDLTGLYGYTF.

CDR3 DNA sequence: TGTGCCAGCAGCCAAGGGGGAAGCCAGGGGACAAAGTTTATCCACGAGCAGTACTTC. Protein: CASSQGGSQGTKFIHEQYF. The chain links TRBV4-2 to TRBJ2-7; TRBD1 is a possible D gene (6 bases). The CDR3 is 19 amino acids. Germline V gene sequence: CDR1 LGHNA, CDR2 YNFKEQ. The V end was cut by 1 base, the J end by 5 bases, with 27 bases between.

A few counts support this clonotype. V usage is TRBV4-3 and J usage is TRBJ2-1; 8 bases fit TRBD2. Trimming removed 2 bases from V and 3 bases from J; junction bases left unmatched: 3. This CDR3 is built from 15 residues. CDR1 LGHNA and CDR2 YSLEER come from the germline V gene. Written as DNA, the CDR3 is TGCGCCAGCAGCCAAAGTACTAGCGGCTACAATGAGCAGTTCTTC. It is translated as CASSQSTSGYNEQFF.

The V and J genes are TRBV29-1 and TRBJ2-1, with a possible D match to TRBD2 (6 bases). The V gene lost 7 bases and the J gene lost 5 bases, with 12 bases spanning the gap. CDR3 size: 12 residues. Germline loops: CDR1 SQVTM, CDR2 ANQGSEA. CDR3 nucleotides: TGCAGCGGACTAGTTTCCCACAATGAGCAGTTCTTC. Its translation is CSGLVSHNEQFF.

The sample holds a few counts of this clonotype. The rearrangement links TRBV5-1 to TRBJ2-5; D not resolved. CDR1 SGHRS and CDR2 YFSETQ come from the germline V gene. The CDR3 length is 15 residues. V lost 5 bases to trimming and J lost 6 bases, with 20 bases between them. The CDR3 loop reads CASRSELTTKKTQYF. The CDR3 coding sequence is TGCGCCAGCAGGTCTGAACTAACTACCAAGAAGACCCAGTACTTC. The full variable domain, rest sourced from reference TRBV5-1 and TRBJ2-5, is KAGVTQTPRYLIKTRGQQVTLSCSPISGHRSVSWYQQTPGQGLQFLFEYFSETQRNKGNFPGRFSGRQFSNSRSEMNVSTLELGDSALYLCASRSELTTKKTQYFGPGTRLLVL.

The chain recombines TRBV6-2 or TRBV6-3 with TRBJ1-4; D is ambiguous. Germline lookup yields CDR1 MNHEY and CDR2 SVGEGT. The CDR3 runs 13 residues. The germline V and J ends were trimmed by 3 bases and 10 bases, with 12 bases remaining between them. CDR3: CASSYAEIGKLFF. The CDR3 bases are TGTGCCAGCAGTTATGCGGAAATCGGAAAACTGTTTTTT.

The chain uses TRBV15 and TRBJ2-1; 12 bases align to TRBD2. This CDR3 has 13 amino acids. The germline gives CDR1 LNHNV, CDR2 YYDKDF (reference sequence). Trimming cost V 8 bases and J 10 bases; bases outside gene matches: 6. The CDR3 is CATLAGGTREQFF. The DNA of the CDR3 is TGTGCCACCCTAGCGGGAGGGACCAGGGAGCAGTTCTTC.

This clonotype turned up a few times. This rearrangement joins TRBV20-1 to TRBJ1-2; D gene unclear. Trimming took off 0 bases at V and 2 bases at J, with 10 bases between the two ends. CDR1 DFQATT and CDR2 SNEGSKA come from the germline V gene (reference sequence). The CDR3 spans 14 residues. The CDR3 reads CSARERHGNYGYTF. The CDR3 DNA is TGCAGTGCTAGAGAAAGGCACGGGAACTATGGCTACACCTTC.